This TCR beta chain derives from a study of spatial heterogeneity in lung cancer. Study-wide results and caveats: Higher tumor mutation counts went along with higher counts of expanded intratumoral alpha and beta TCRs.

About this clonotype itself: The target antigen is unknown.

TCRdb independently ran MiXCR on the 5' RACE reads; one entry per CDR3 protein. The table lists about 10,000 distinct CDR3 sequences, around 6% of them singletons. The CDR3 sequence is 15 residues long. V was clipped by 8 bases and J by 8 bases; unmatched bases: 13. Germline V lookup: CDR1 MGHRA, CDR2 YSYEKL. As for time point: sample taken at primary tumor resection. This TCR came from a male donor with early-stage non-small cell lung cancer. Material: lung tumor tissue, obtained at surgery. The J gene is TRBJ1-3, the V gene TRBV4-1; 9 bases are a match to TRBD1. CDR3 sequence reads: CASQVPGQGLYTIYF. As DNA, the CDR3 is TGCGCCAGCCAAGTTCCGGGACAGGGATTATACACCATATATTTT.